These 6 T cell receptor beta chains share one sample of origin, sequenced in a study of PD-L1 blockade in urothelial cancer. Repertoires were generated with immunoSEQ multiplex PCR, while TCRdb's copy carries only in-frame clones and drops some. The table has 80,000 to 130,000 clones, about nine tenths seen once; the top ten hold just over 0.9%. The material sequenced was PBMCs, taken around atezolizumab (anti-PD-L1) treatment. The receptors come from a woman older than 75 with urothelial cancer.

This chain uses TRBV18 with TRBJ2-1, with 11 bases identical to TRBD2. With 5 bases clipped from V and 9 bases from J, the junction kept 9 bases outside the gene matches. This CDR3 has 15 amino acids. Germline-derived CDR1 and CDR2 are KGHSH and LQKENI. This CDR3 reads CASSDGTSGRREQFF. The DNA for the CDR3 is TGTGCCAGCTCAGACGGGACTAGCGGTCGTCGTGAGCAGTTCTTC.

This rearrangement joins TRBV7-3 to TRBJ1-1, with 7 bases fitting TRBD1. Germline V gene lookup returns CDR1 SGHTA and CDR2 FQGTGA. This CDR3 is built from 13 residues. J gave up 0 bases and V 10 bases, and 5 bases lay outside the gene matches. The CDR3 here is CATRQGMNTEAFF. CDR3 sequence (DNA): TGTGCCACCCGACAGGGCATGAACACTGAAGCTTTCTTT.

The genes are TRBV6-1 and TRBJ1-4; D gene ambiguous. The CDR3 sequence is 15 residues long. V lost 6 bases to trimming and J lost 3 bases, with 14 bases between them. Germline V gene data show CDR1 as MNHNS and CDR2 as SASEGT. The CDR3 nucleotides are TGTGCCAGCAGACTTACGTGGGAGTCTAATGAAAAACTGTTTTTT. It translates to CASRLTWESNEKLFF.

The CDR3 DNA reads as TGTGCCTTGGATACAGGGGGGAATCAGCCCCAGCATTTT. It specifies CALDTGGNQPQHF. This chain connects TRBV30 to TRBJ1-5, with TRBD1 identical over 8 bases. In germline, CDR1 is GTSNPN, CDR2 SVGIG (reference sequence). The CDR3 is 13 amino acids. V lost 7 bases and J lost 4; bases outside the gene matches: 6. Filled out from reference TRBV30 and TRBJ1-5, the complete variable domain reads SQTIHQWPATLVQPVGSPLSLECTVEGTSNPNLYWYRQAAGRGLQLLFYSVGIGQISSEVPQNLSASRPQDRQFILSSKKLLLSDSGFYLCALDTGGNQPQHFGDGTRLSIL.

The V gene is TRBV5-1, the J gene TRBJ1-2, with unresolved D. CDR1 SGHRS and CDR2 YFSETQ come from the germline V gene. Trimming pared 4 bases from V and 4 bases from J, leaving 14 bases between. The CDR3 runs to 14 residues. CDR3 sequence (DNA): TGCGCCAGCAGCCTTGGTATGACTAGCTATGGCTACACCTTC. This encodes CASSLGMTSYGYTF.

The chain recombines TRBV28 with TRBJ1-2; D perhaps matches TRBD1 (5 bases). Germline V gives CDR1 MDHEN, CDR2 SYDVKM. This CDR3 has 12 amino acids. The V gene lost 5 bases and the J gene lost 7 bases, with 11 bases spanning the gap. The CDR3 loop reads CASSTRVGGYTF. The CDR3 DNA follows: TGTGCCAGCAGTACCAGGGTGGGTGGCTACACCTTC.